Presented here are 6 T cell receptor beta chains from one specimen sequenced in a study of cytomegalovirus exposure and HLA in healthy donors. 13 Jbeta primers and 60 Vbeta primers were used for the PCR. The data were produced by immunoSEQ multiplex PCR, yet TCRdb's version contains in-frame clones alone and is incomplete. The table shows 110,000 to 150,000 clones, with approximately 78% occurring only once. Input material: PBMCs. The receptors here all came from a woman aged 35 to 49 in good health and CMV-seropositive.

The chain couples TRBV7-2 to TRBJ1-1; D is ambiguous. The CDR3 is 13 residues long. Trimming removed 6 bases at V and 3 bases at J, with 11 bases between. Germline assignment: CDR1 SGHTA and CDR2 FQGNSA. CDR3 sequence: CASRGRVDTEAFF. The CDR3 DNA reads as TGTGCCAGCAGAGGGAGGGTGGACACTGAAGCTTTCTTT.

Of note for this clone: One end of the junction varies from germline; a read error may be responsible. The chain couples TRBV6-5 to TRBJ2-7; TRBD2 aligns across 10 bases. Germline-derived CDR1 and CDR2 are MNHEY and SVGAGI. This CDR3 comprises 15 residues. The CDR3 bases are TGTGCCAGCAGGGATCCTAGCGGGAGCTCCTTCGAGCAGTACTTC. Protein: CASRDPSGSSFEQYF.

This chain joins TRBV18 and TRBJ1-3; D gene ambiguous. Trimming pared 0 bases from V and 8 bases from J, leaving 14 bases between. The germline CDR1 and CDR2 sequences are KGHSH and LQKENI. CDR3 length: 15 residues. DNA for the CDR3: TGTGCCAGCTCACCACCGATCGCAATACGGGACACCATATATTTT. This encodes CASSPPIAIRDTIYF.

This chain uses TRBV4-3 with TRBJ2-5; a possible D gene is TRBD2 (7 bases). The V end lost 1 base, the J end lost 1 base, and 16 bases lay between the germline ends. CDR3 length equals 17 residues. The germline V gene has CDR1 LGHNA and CDR2 YSLEER. The CDR3 DNA sequence: TGCGCCAGCAGCCAAGCGGGGAGGGGGTACCTCCAAGAGACCCAGTACTTC. This encodes CASSQAGRGYLQETQYF.

The chain recombines TRBV30 with TRBJ1-5; unclear D gene. V lost 3 bases and J lost 0, with 6 bases in between. Germline values: CDR1 GTSNPN, CDR2 SVGIG (reference sequence). The CDR3 totals 13 residues. The CDR3 spells CAWSPYSNQPQHF. In nucleotides, the CDR3 is TGTGCCTGGAGCCCTTATAGCAATCAGCCCCAGCATTTT.

The chain joins TRBV7-9 to TRBJ1-1; 9 nucleotides align to TRBD1. This CDR3 has 13 amino acids. In germline, CDR1 is SEHNR, CDR2 FQNEAQ (reference sequence). Losses at the gene ends were 6 bases for V and 5 bases for J; bases not matched to a gene: 4. The CDR3, as DNA: TGTGCCAGCAGTGGACAGGGGTATACTGAAGCTTTCTTT. Protein product: CASSGQGYTEAFF. The entire variable domain, with the rest obtained from reference TRBV7-9 and TRBJ1-1, is as follows: DTGVSQNPRHKITKRGQNVTFRCDPISEHNRLYWYRQTLGQGPEFLTYFQNEAQLEKSRLLSDRFSAERPKGSFSTLEIQRTEQGDSAMYLCASSGQGYTEAFFGQGTRLTVV.